This entry lists 26 T cell receptor beta chains sequenced from one sample in a study of T cell responses to AZD1222 COVID-19 vaccine. The protocol was immunoSEQ multiplex PCR, while the TCRdb copy is restricted to in-frame clones and leaves out a portion. The sample includes over 55,000 clones, around 83% of them seen just once. The sequences come from peripheral blood, collected on day 0 of AZD1222 vaccination. The receptors were sampled from an adult in good health.

The chain is built from TRBV28 and TRBJ1-5; TRBD1 might be the D (5 bases). Trimming shortened V by 6 bases and J by 5 bases, and 17 bases separated the two germline ends. The CDR3 covers 15 residues. Germline CDR1 and CDR2: MDHEN and SYDVKM. The CDR3 DNA is TGTGCCAGCAGAATTAACAGGTCTCCTTATCAGCCCCAGCATTTT. This codes for CASRINRSPYQPQHF.

The genes are TRBV19 and TRBJ1-5, with D possibly matching TRBD1 (5 bases). Germline CDR1 and CDR2: LNHDA and SQIVND (reference sequence). This CDR3 is 15 amino acids long. With 3 bases removed from V and 0 bases from J, the gap between germline ends came to 9 bases. The CDR3 region has the DNA TGTGCCAGTAGTATGGGACTTCATAGCAATCAGCCCCAGCATTTT. Protein sequence: CASSMGLHSNQPQHF.

The chain is built from TRBV3-1 (or the pseudogene TRBV3-2) and TRBJ1-2, with TRBD1 matching over 7 bases. Trimming took 4 bases from V and 3 from J; bases not matched to a gene: 5. Germline V gene sequence: CDR1 LGHDT, CDR2 YNNKEL (reference sequence). CDR3 length equals 14 residues. The CDR3 DNA follows: TGTGCCAGCAGCCCCCAGGGGGGTGACTATGGCTACACCTTC. Translation: CASSPQGGDYGYTF.

This rearrangement joins TRBV15 to TRBJ1-5; D might be TRBD1 (5 bases). CDR3 length: 14 amino acids. V was pared by 3 bases and J by 11 bases, with 17 bases between. CDR1 LNHNV and CDR2 YYDKDF come from the germline V gene (reference sequence). CDR3 residues: CATSRETGIRTQHF. The DNA for the CDR3 is TGTGCCACCAGCAGGGAAACAGGAATCCGGACCCAGCATTTT. The full variable domain, completed using reference TRBV15 and TRBJ1-5, is DAMVIQNPRYQVTQFGKPVTLSCSQTLNHNVMYWYQQKSSQAPKLLFHYYDKDFNNEADTPDNFQSRRPNTSFCFLDIRSPGLGDTAMYLCATSRETGIRTQHFGDGTRLSIL.

The CDR3 is CASSYTRQRSSYEQYF. DNA of the CDR3: TGTGCCAGCAGTTACACCAGACAGAGAAGCTCCTACGAGCAGTACTTC. The chain is built from TRBV6-5 and TRBJ2-7; D might be TRBD1 (5 bases). Germline CDR1 and CDR2: MNHEY and SVGAGI. The CDR3 covers 16 residues. Trimming cost V 2 bases and J 0 bases, with 14 bases left between them.

This clone was counted only a few times. The V gene is TRBV28, the J gene TRBJ1-4; D gene uncertain. This CDR3 is 12 amino acids long. Trimming shortened V by 4 bases and J by 14 bases, and 14 bases separated the two germline ends. CDR1 and CDR2 (germline): MDHEN, SYDVKM. In DNA form, the CDR3 reads TGTGCCAGCAGTTCCTCTCTGGAGTTGCTGTTTTTT. Its protein is CASSSSLELLFF.

The V and J genes are TRBV5-1 and TRBJ1-1; D uncertain. The germline V and J ends were trimmed by 2 bases and 1 base, with 6 bases remaining between them. There are 13 residues in the CDR3. Germline assignment: CDR1 SGHRS and CDR2 YFSETQ. CDR3 coding DNA: TGCGCCAGCAGCTTCGGACCGAACACTGAAGCTTTCTTT. Its translation is CASSFGPNTEAFF.

The chain couples TRBV5-1 to TRBJ2-1; TRBD2 matches 13 bases. Trimming took 4 bases from V and 3 from J; bases not matched to a gene: 7. This CDR3 has 17 residues. From germline, CDR1 is SGHRS and CDR2 YFSETQ. This chain's CDR3 is CASSNGLAGEIYNEQFF. As DNA, the CDR3 is TGCGCCAGCAGCAACGGACTAGCGGGGGAAATCTACAATGAGCAGTTCTTC. Full variable domain (missing parts from reference TRBV5-1 and TRBJ2-1): KAGVTQTPRYLIKTRGQQVTLSCSPISGHRSVSWYQQTPGQGLQFLFEYFSETQRNKGNFPGRFSGRQFSNSRSEMNVSTLELGDSALYLCASSNGLAGEIYNEQFFGPGTRLTVL.

This clone turned up a few times. The J gene is TRBJ2-5, the V gene TRBV15; perhaps D is TRBD1 or TRBD2 (6 bases each). Trimming left V 7 bases short and J 1 base short, with 10 bases between. CDR1 LNHNV and CDR2 YYDKDF come from the germline V gene (reference sequence). This CDR3 contains 13 residues. Here the CDR3 DNA reads TGTGCCACCAAACGGGGGCTCCAAGAGACCCAGTACTTC. Protein: CATKRGLQETQYF. Complete variable domain (other parts from reference TRBV15 and TRBJ2-5): DAMVIQNPRYQVTQFGKPVTLSCSQTLNHNVMYWYQQKSSQAPKLLFHYYDKDFNNEADTPDNFQSRRPNTSFCFLDIRSPGLGDTAMYLCATKRGLQETQYFGPGTRLLVL.

The chain has TRBV5-1 and TRBJ2-1; 11 nucleotides agree with TRBD1. The CDR3 is made up of 15 amino acids. Germline trimming cut 4 bases from V and 7 bases from J; bases unmatched to any gene: 7. Germline V gene data show CDR1 as SGHRS and CDR2 as YFSETQ. The CDR3 region is CASSRGTGGPNEQFF. CDR3 nucleotide sequence: TGCGCCAGCAGCCGCGGGACAGGGGGTCCGAATGAGCAGTTCTTC.

The table lists this clone with a few counts. The J gene is TRBJ2-7, the V gene TRBV6-5; 7 bases agree with TRBD1. V was clipped by 3 bases and J by 4 bases; unmatched bases: 6. CDR3 length: 14 amino acids. In germline, CDR1 is MNHEY, CDR2 SVGAGI. Here the CDR3 reads CASSYPGQRYEQYF. CDR3 nucleotide sequence: TGTGCCAGCAGTTATCCGGGACAGCGTTACGAGCAGTACTTC.

The chain joins TRBV4-2 to TRBJ2-7; 7 nucleotides agree with TRBD1. J was trimmed by 2 bases and V by 3 bases; bases with no gene match: 10. Germline assignment: CDR1 LGHNA and CDR2 YNFKEQ. The CDR3 consists of 16 residues. This chain's CDR3 is CASSQPVGTATYEQYF. The DNA of the CDR3 is TGTGCCAGCAGCCAGCCAGTTGGGACAGCAACCTACGAGCAGTACTTC.

The rearrangement joins TRBV3-1 (or the pseudogene TRBV3-2) to TRBJ1-1; the D is unclear. The CDR3 runs 13 residues. V lost 0 bases and J lost 1, with 3 bases in between. Germline CDR1 and CDR2: LGHDT and YNNKEL (reference sequence). The CDR3 DNA is TGTGCCAGCAGCCAAGAGGGGAACACTGAAGCTTTCTTT. It yields the protein CASSQEGNTEAFF.

This rearrangement joins TRBV4-1 to TRBJ1-6, with D hard to call. The CDR3 consists of 18 residues. The germline gives CDR1 MGHRA, CDR2 YSYEKL. V was clipped by 1 base and J by 7 bases, with 20 bases between them. The CDR3 loop is CASSQVRVGSVVNSPLHF. The CDR3 region has the DNA TGCGCCAGCAGCCAAGTACGAGTAGGTTCAGTAGTAAATTCACCCCTCCACTTT.

Here the CDR3 DNA reads TGCGCCAGCAGTCAAGGTTGTCCGACAGGGGGGTCGAGCGAGCAGTACTTC. Residues: CASSQGCPTGGSSEQYF. The rearrangement links TRBV23-1 to TRBJ2-7, with TRBD1 matching over 9 bases. Being an ORF, TRBV23-1 has a function that is uncertain. This CDR3 has 17 residues. J lost 6 bases, V lost 2 bases, and 14 bases had no gene match.

This chain uses TRBV5-1 with TRBJ2-7, with D uncertain. The CDR3 sequence is 14 residues long. V was trimmed by 2 bases and J by 0 bases, leaving 9 bases between them. The V gene's germline CDR1 is SGHRS and CDR2 YFSETQ. The CDR3 sequence: CASSLRTDSYEQYF. The CDR3 bases are TGCGCCAGCAGCTTAAGGACGGACTCCTACGAGCAGTACTTC.

The chain recombines TRBV10-3 with TRBJ2-3, with 8 bases identical to TRBD2. J lost 3 bases, V lost 4 bases, and 6 bases had no gene match. The CDR3 is made up of 15 amino acids. Germline lookup yields CDR1 ENHRY and CDR2 SYGVKD. The CDR3 DNA reads as TGTGCCATCAGTGTAGGCGGGGGGATGACAGATACGCAGTATTTT. This gives the protein CAISVGGGMTDTQYF.

The chain joins TRBV25-1 to TRBJ1-1, with D hard to call. The V gene's germline CDR1 is MGHDK and CDR2 SYGVNS. The CDR3 is 12 residues long. With 6 bases removed from V and 6 bases from J, the gap between germline ends came to 11 bases. The CDR3 region is CASRKDVAEAFF. The CDR3 DNA is TGTGCCAGCAGGAAGGATGTCGCTGAAGCTTTCTTT. The complete variable domain, with remaining parts taken from reference TRBV25-1 and TRBJ1-1, reads EADIYQTPRYLVIGTGKKITLECSQTMGHDKMYWYQQDPGMELHLIHYSYGVNSTEKGDLSSESTVSRIRTEHFPLTLESARPSHTSQYLCASRKDVAEAFFGQGTRLTVV.

The CDR3 is CASSHGGSYNSPLHF. The DNA of the CDR3 is TGTGCCAGCAGTCATGGGGGCTCCTATAATTCACCCCTCCACTTT. The chain combines TRBV6-2 or TRBV6-3 with TRBJ1-6; tentatively, D is TRBD1 (5 bases). V was trimmed by 5 bases and J by 0 bases, leaving 8 bases between them. The V gene's germline CDR1 is MNHEY and CDR2 SVGEGT. This CDR3 region has 15 residues.

V is TRBV19 and J is TRBJ2-1, with TRBD2 as a possible D gene (7 bases). The V end was cut by 6 bases, the J end by 9 bases, with 27 bases between. The CDR3 has 17 residues. In germline, CDR1 is LNHDA, CDR2 SQIVND (reference sequence). In DNA, the CDR3 is TGTGCCAGTAGCAACCCAGGGGAGACTAGCCGTCTGGCTGAGCAGTTCTTC. Translation gives CASSNPGETSRLAEQFF.

V is TRBV19 and J is TRBJ1-5; possibly TRBD1 for D (5 bases). From germline, CDR1 is LNHDA and CDR2 SQIVND (reference sequence). The length of the CDR3 is 14 residues. Trimming took off 10 bases at V and 6 bases at J, with 19 bases between the two ends. Here the CDR3 reads CATQIKRGVQPQHF. The CDR3 DNA reads as TGTGCCACCCAAATCAAACGGGGGGTTCAGCCCCAGCATTTT.

The chain employs TRBV15 and TRBJ2-1; D uncertain. Germline V CDR1 and CDR2: LNHNV, YYDKDF (reference sequence). Trimming left V 5 bases short and J 3 bases short, with 5 bases between. The CDR3 consists of 12 residues. CDR3: CATSRYYNEQFF. The CDR3 DNA reads as TGTGCCACCAGCCGATACTACAATGAGCAGTTCTTC.

The gene calls are TRBV4-1 and TRBJ1-6; D possibly corresponds to TRBD1 (6 bases). The germline gives CDR1 MGHRA, CDR2 YSYEKL. V lost 4 bases and J lost 11, with 12 bases in between. This CDR3 spans 13 amino acids. The CDR3 spells CASSPMGAPPLHF. The CDR3 DNA reads TGCGCCAGCAGCCCCATGGGGGCACCACCCCTCCACTTT.

V is TRBV11-2 and J is TRBJ1-1, with unresolved D. The CDR3 sequence is 11 residues long. The germline V gene has CDR1 SGHAT and CDR2 FQNNGV. V dropped 4 bases and J dropped 3 bases, with 3 bases sitting between them. CDR3 sequence (DNA): TGTGCCAGCAGCTACTACACTGAAGCTTTCTTT. It specifies CASSYYTEAFF.

V is TRBV5-1 and J is TRBJ1-3; D is unclear. V dropped 0 bases and J dropped 2 bases, with 12 bases sitting between them. The germline gives CDR1 SGHRS, CDR2 YFSETQ. This CDR3 contains 16 residues. CDR3 DNA sequence: TGCGCCAGCAGCTTGGCTCCGCAAGGGACTGGAAACACCATATATTTT. It specifies CASSLAPQGTGNTIYF.

This chain connects TRBV4-3 to TRBJ1-2, with D possibly matching TRBD1 (5 bases). The CDR3 has 17 amino acids. Trimming stripped 2 bases from V and 3 bases from J, with 19 bases between. Germline values: CDR1 LGHNA, CDR2 YSLEER. The CDR3 sequence: CASSQSRAGLSYYGYTF. The CDR3 DNA follows: TGCGCCAGCAGCCAATCCCGCGCAGGGCTATCCTACTATGGCTACACCTTC.